This T cell receptor (beta chain) was observed in a study of T cell responses to AZD1222 COVID-19 vaccine. About the study: Second-dose timings of about 4 or about 12 weeks were pooled. Study-wide findings and caveats: Regions left unmutated in variants are reportedly the target of nearly half of spike-specific TCRs. The donors showed a predominance of white British ancestry and of females, with possible underestimation of clonal diversity.

Repertoires were generated with immunoSEQ multiplex PCR, while TCRdb's copy carries only in-frame clones and drops some. The data hold approximately 94,000 clones, with about 93% observed a single time. Comments on this clone: Antigen specificity is unknown.

V was trimmed by 0 bases and J by 4 bases, leaving 14 bases between them. The germline V gene encodes CDR1 ENHRY and CDR2 SYGVKD. This CDR3 has 16 residues. Sequencing used peripheral blood, obtained on day 0 of AZD1222 vaccination. The gene calls are TRBV10-3 and TRBJ2-3; no clear D gene. The receptor's source is an adult in good health. The CDR3 region has the DNA TGTGCCATCAGTGAGTCGATTTTCGGTCAGGCAGATACGCAGTATTTT. The encoded protein is CAISESIFGQADTQYF.